These 24 T cell receptor beta chains were all obtained from the same sample, sequenced in a study of T cell responses to AZD1222 COVID-19 vaccine. Some clones are missing from TCRdb's copy, which holds only in-frame ones; the method was immunoSEQ multiplex PCR. The repertoire holds roughly 140,000 clones, with under 95% as singletons. This material consisted of peripheral blood, taken on day 0 of AZD1222 vaccination. The receptors were gathered from an adult in good health.

The rearrangement uses TRBV28 and TRBJ1-3; D perhaps matches TRBD1 (5 bases). Germline CDR1 reads MDHEN; CDR2 reads SYDVKM. The CDR3 covers 15 residues. Deletions cut 3 bases from V and 0 bases from J, with 9 bases between. Here the CDR3 DNA reads TGTGCCAGCAGTTTGGGCGGGGCCTCTGGAAACACCATATATTTT. It encodes CASSLGGASGNTIYF. The variable domain in full, with the rest retrieved from reference TRBV28 and TRBJ1-3, is DVKVTQSSRYLVKRTGEKVFLECVQDMDHENMFWYRQDPGLGLRLIYFSYDVKMKEKGDIPEGYSVSREKKERFSLILESASTNQTSMYLCASSLGGASGNTIYFGEGSWLTVV.

This sequence joins TRBV6-5 and TRBJ1-4; unclear D gene. Per germline, CDR1 MNHEY and CDR2 SVGAGI. Trimming took off 2 bases at V and 3 bases at J, with 4 bases between the two ends. There are 13 residues in the CDR3. CDR3 region: CASSYGPNEKLFF. For the CDR3, the DNA is TGTGCCAGCAGTTACGGGCCTAATGAAAAACTGTTTTTT.

This chain uses TRBV9 with TRBJ1-2; D gene uncertain. V was cut by 4 bases and J by 4 bases, with 11 bases left in between. CDR3 length: 13 residues. Germline V gene lookup returns CDR1 SGDLS and CDR2 YYNGEE. CDR3 sequence (DNA): TGTGCCAGCAGCCCCCGAGGAGTCTATGGCTACACCTTC. As protein: CASSPRGVYGYTF.

The rearrangement joins TRBV14 to TRBJ1-6; possible D gene TRBD1, 6 bases. The CDR3 spans 13 residues. Germline V gene sequence: CDR1 SGHDN, CDR2 FVKESK. Trimming removed 2 bases at V and 9 bases at J, with 8 bases between. The CDR3 is CASSQSRGSPLHF. The CDR3 DNA sequence: TGTGCCAGCAGCCAAAGCAGGGGTTCACCCCTCCACTTT. The whole variable domain, remainder taken from reference TRBV14 and TRBJ1-6, is EAGVTQFPSHSVIEKGQTVTLRCDPISGHDNLYWYRRVMGKEIKFLLHFVKESKQDESGMPNNRFLAERTGGTYSTLKVQPAELEDSGVYFCASSQSRGSPLHFGNGTRLTVT.

This chain links TRBV6-2 or TRBV6-3 with TRBJ2-5, with TRBD1 matching over 8 bases. The CDR3 is made up of 14 amino acids. Looked up from germline, CDR1 is MNHEY and CDR2 is SVGEGT. V lost 2 bases to trimming and J lost 3 bases; unmatched junction nucleotides: 2. DNA for the CDR3: TGTGCCAGCAGTTACCCGACAGGGGAAGAGACCCAGTACTTC. Translation gives CASSYPTGEETQYF.

V and J are TRBV19 and TRBJ2-3; 9 nucleotides agree with TRBD2. Germline V gene data show CDR1 as LNHDA and CDR2 as SQIVND (reference sequence). This CDR3 spans 15 amino acids. V trimming: 0 bases; J trimming: 4 bases; junction bases outside the gene matches: 2. The CDR3 coding sequence is TGTGCCAGTAGTATAGATTGGACTAGCGCAGATACGCAGTATTTT. Its protein product is CASSIDWTSADTQYF.

This chain connects TRBV19 to TRBJ1-1; no clear D. The CDR3 is made up of 12 amino acids. Germline V gives CDR1 LNHDA, CDR2 SQIVND (reference sequence). Trimming cost V 1 base and J 8 bases, with 8 bases left between them. The CDR3, as DNA: TGTGCCAGTAGTATAGCTGGCAGCGAAGCTTTCTTT. Residues: CASSIAGSEAFF.

The V and J genes are TRBV28 and TRBJ1-5; TRBD1 aligns across 7 bases. The CDR3 length is 14 residues. With 6 bases clipped from V and 5 bases from J, the junction kept 7 bases outside the gene matches. Germline lookup yields CDR1 MDHEN and CDR2 SYDVKM. The DNA of the CDR3 is TGTGCCAGCAGCTTGACAGGGTTTGATCAGCCCCAGCATTTT. It encodes CASSLTGFDQPQHF.

The J gene is TRBJ1-3, the V gene TRBV28; D ambiguous. Trimming took 2 bases from V and 7 from J, leaving 9 bases between them. This CDR3 has 13 amino acids. Germline assignment: CDR1 MDHEN and CDR2 SYDVKM. The CDR3 here is CASSLPQFNTIYF. The DNA of the CDR3 is TGTGCCAGCAGTTTACCCCAGTTTAACACCATATATTTT. The whole variable domain, filled in from reference TRBV28 and TRBJ1-3, reads DVKVTQSSRYLVKRTGEKVFLECVQDMDHENMFWYRQDPGLGLRLIYFSYDVKMKEKGDIPEGYSVSREKKERFSLILESASTNQTSMYLCASSLPQFNTIYFGEGSWLTVV.

This clone was counted only a few times. This rearrangement joins TRBV25-1 to TRBJ1-2; no reliable D call. Germline assignment: CDR1 MGHDK and CDR2 SYGVNS. This CDR3 has 13 amino acids. V gave up 3 bases and J gave up 7 bases, with 12 bases separating them. This CDR3 reads CASSEMRVGGYTF. DNA for the CDR3: TGTGCCAGCAGTGAGATGAGGGTCGGTGGCTACACCTTC.

The rearrangement uses TRBV7-8 and TRBJ1-5; D not certain. The CDR3 covers 13 residues. The V gene's germline CDR1 is SGHVS and CDR2 FQNEAQ. Trimming removed 5 bases from V and 5 bases from J, with 10 bases in between. The CDR3 DNA sequence: TGTGCCAGCAGCGCTTGGTCCTATCAGCCCCAGCATTTT. This translates into CASSAWSYQPQHF.

The CDR3 bases are TGTGCCAGTAGTATGGAGGGAAATCAGCCCCAGCATTTT. Encoded protein: CASSMEGNQPQHF. The chain uses TRBV19 and TRBJ1-5; D is undetermined. CDR1 is LNHDA and CDR2 is SQIVND in the germline V gene (reference sequence). This CDR3 comprises 13 residues. Trimming took off 3 bases at V and 4 bases at J, with 7 bases between the two ends.

The J gene is TRBJ2-1, the V gene TRBV28; the D gene is possibly TRBD2 (6 bases). Germline V gives CDR1 MDHEN, CDR2 SYDVKM. The V gene lost 1 base and the J gene lost 7 bases, with 14 bases spanning the gap. CDR3 length: 15 residues. The CDR3 protein is CASSLFGGTVNEQFF. The CDR3 nucleotides read TGTGCCAGCAGTTTATTCGGCGGGACGGTAAATGAGCAGTTCTTC.

This clone was counted a single time. The gene calls are TRBV27 and TRBJ1-1; D uncertain. Germline V lookup: CDR1 MNHEY, CDR2 SMNVEV (reference sequence). Trimming left V 6 bases short and J 4 bases short, with 9 bases between. The CDR3 has 12 residues. The DNA for the CDR3 is TGTGCCAGCAGAGGGTTGGGCACTGAAGCTTTCTTT. This encodes CASRGLGTEAFF.

With respect to this clone: One end of the junction is discordant with germline, which a read error may explain. V and J are TRBV2 and TRBJ2-1; no reliable D call. The CDR3 extends over 13 amino acids. Germline CDR1 and CDR2: SNHLY and FYNNEI. The CDR3 nucleotides read TGTGCCAGCCGTGAGATCTGGGACAATGAGCAGTTCTTC. Protein: CASREIWDNEQFF.

The V call is TRBV19, the J call TRBJ1-1; 7 bases fit TRBD1. The CDR3 is made up of 13 amino acids. The germline CDR1 and CDR2 sequences are LNHDA and SQIVND (reference sequence). V gave up 9 bases and J gave up 0 bases; unmatched junction bases: 4. In DNA, the CDR3 is TGTGCCAGCGCCAGGGGGATGAACACTGAAGCTTTCTTT. Translated, it gives CASARGMNTEAFF.

V is TRBV7-6 and J is TRBJ2-3; D may be TRBD1 or TRBD2 (5 bases each). The CDR3 is 14 amino acids. V was clipped by 8 bases and J by 10 bases, with 22 bases between them. Looked up from germline, CDR1 is SGHVS and CDR2 is FNYEAQ. The CDR3 spells CASQAAGAFMPQYF. The CDR3 region has the DNA TGTGCCAGCCAGGCAGCCGGGGCATTTATGCCGCAGTATTTT.

The chain couples TRBV6-5 to TRBJ2-5, with D perhaps TRBD1 (6 bases). The V end lost 6 bases, the J end lost 2 bases, and 13 bases lay between the germline ends. There are 14 residues in the CDR3. CDR1 and CDR2 (germline): MNHEY, SVGAGI. The CDR3 sequence: CASSRTVIQETQYF. CDR3 nucleotides: TGTGCCAGCAGCAGGACAGTAATTCAAGAGACCCAGTACTTC.

This clone has a single count. This chain joins TRBV29-1 and TRBJ2-7, with 8 bases identical to TRBD1. CDR3 length: 13 amino acids. The trim removed 7 bases at V and 3 bases at J, leaving 8 bases unmatched. CDR1 and CDR2 from the germline V gene are SQVTM and ANQGSEA. The CDR3: CSASDRVSYEQYF. In DNA form, the CDR3 reads TGCAGCGCTTCGGACAGGGTGAGCTACGAGCAGTACTTC.

This rearrangement joins TRBV10-3 to TRBJ2-5; D not certain. The CDR3 runs 14 residues. Looked up from germline, CDR1 is ENHRY and CDR2 is SYGVKD. Trimming removed 8 bases from V and 1 base from J, with 14 bases in between. The CDR3 DNA follows: TGTGCCATCGGGGTCGACCTGGGCCAAGAGACCCAGTACTTC. Translated: CAIGVDLGQETQYF.

The chain has TRBV3-1 (or the pseudogene TRBV3-2) and TRBJ2-1; the match to TRBD2 covers 7 bases. Germline assignment: CDR1 LGHDT and CDR2 YNNKEL (reference sequence). Trimming cost V 0 bases and J 4 bases; bases outside gene matches: 6. This CDR3 has 16 residues. CDR3 protein: CASSQDGAGAYNEQFF. The DNA of the CDR3 is TGTGCCAGCAGCCAAGATGGGGCGGGAGCGTACAATGAGCAGTTCTTC.

The rearrangement uses TRBV6-2 or TRBV6-3 and TRBJ2-3; D possibly corresponds to TRBD2 (5 bases). The V gene lost 5 bases and the J gene lost 5 bases, with 11 bases spanning the gap. The CDR3 covers 13 residues. CDR1 and CDR2 from the germline V gene are MNHEY and SVGEGT. CDR3 in DNA: TGTGCCAGCAGTAACCCACTAGGAGATACGCAGTATTTT. This translates into CASSNPLGDTQYF.

This chain uses TRBV4-3 with TRBJ2-7; D remains unclear. Germline V CDR1 and CDR2: LGHNA, YSLEER. This CDR3 is 16 amino acids long. Trimming stripped 1 base from V and 4 bases from J, with 17 bases between. DNA of the CDR3: TGCGCCAGCAGCCAAGGTCACAGCCCGGAGAATTACGAGCAGTACTTC. It yields the protein CASSQGHSPENYEQYF.

This clone was counted only a few times. V gene TRBV7-2 combines with J gene TRBJ2-1, with TRBD2 identical over 8 bases. The CDR3 length is 19 residues. V lost 1 base, J lost 4 bases, and 15 bases stayed unmatched. In germline, CDR1 is SGHTA, CDR2 FQGNSA. CDR3 region: CASSLGPSSGSGVYNEQFF. CDR3 DNA: TGTGCCAGCAGCTTAGGGCCCAGCAGCGGGAGTGGGGTATACAATGAGCAGTTCTTC.